This passage covers 10 T cell receptor beta chains from one sample sequenced in a study of control samples from healthy donors and cancer patients. Data came from immunoSEQ multiplex PCR; TCRdb stores just in-frame clones and leaves some out. The sample has about 120,000 clones, 87% seen once. The sample taken for sequencing was blood. Source of these receptors: a man between 18 and 29 years old in good health.

The chain combines TRBV5-4 with TRBJ1-2; maybe TRBD1 (6 bases). CDR3 length equals 12 residues. Germline-derived CDR1 and CDR2 are SGHNT and YYREEE (reference sequence). Trimming removed 4 bases at V and 5 bases at J, with 9 bases between. CDR3 loop: CASSTGFYGYTF. The CDR3 nucleotides read TGTGCCAGCAGCACAGGGTTTTATGGCTACACCTTC.

This chain connects TRBV5-6 to TRBJ2-1; D is perhaps TRBD2 (6 bases). V gave up 0 bases and J gave up 0 bases, with 13 bases separating them. Germline values: CDR1 SGHDT, CDR2 YYEEEE. This CDR3 spans 17 amino acids. The CDR3 is CASSLAGGGNSYNEQFF. The CDR3 DNA reads TGTGCCAGCAGCTTGGCCGGAGGCGGGAACTCCTACAATGAGCAGTTCTTC.

The chain couples TRBV19 to TRBJ2-7; 9 positions agree with TRBD1. Per the germline V gene, CDR1 is LNHDA and CDR2 is SQIVND (reference sequence). The J segment lost 0 bases and the V segment lost 4 bases, leaving 4 bases of the junction unmatched. CDR3 length equals 15 residues. CDR3 in amino acids: CASSTGQGSSYEQYF. In DNA, the CDR3 is TGTGCCAGTAGTACCGGACAGGGGAGCTCCTACGAGCAGTACTTC.

There are many counts of this clone. The chain is built from TRBV5-1 and TRBJ1-2; 12 bases are a match to TRBD1. CDR1 is SGHRS and CDR2 is YFSETQ in the germline V gene. This CDR3 region has 15 residues. With 0 bases clipped from V and 8 bases from J, the junction kept 5 bases outside the gene matches. Here the CDR3 DNA reads TGCGCCAGCAGCTTGGCGGGGACAGGGGGCGAGGGCTACACCTTC. This gives the protein CASSLAGTGGEGYTF.

The CDR3 reads CAWSGPYEQYF. CDR3 DNA sequence: TGTGCCTGGAGTGGGCCCTACGAGCAGTACTTC. The chain recombines TRBV30 with TRBJ2-7; D call uncertain. Germline assignment: CDR1 GTSNPN and CDR2 SVGIG (reference sequence). The CDR3 extends over 11 amino acids. Between the trimmed V and J ends, which lost 1 base and 2 bases, there was a span of 3 bases. The full variable domain, with the rest looked up from reference TRBV30 and TRBJ2-7, is SQTIHQWPATLVQPVGSPLSLECTVEGTSNPNLYWYRQAAGRGLQLLFYSVGIGQISSEVPQNLSASRPQDRQFILSSKKLLLSDSGFYLCAWSGPYEQYFGPGTRLTVT.

This sequence joins TRBV19 and TRBJ2-4; D call uncertain. The germline V gene encodes CDR1 LNHDA and CDR2 SQIVND (reference sequence). This CDR3 contains 17 residues. V shed 8 bases and J shed 0 bases, with 20 bases lying between them. The DNA for the CDR3 is TGTGCCAGTTCCGTCTCGACTGACTCTCTAGCCAAAAACATTCAGTACTTC. Residues: CASSVSTDSLAKNIQYF.

The chain has TRBV19 and TRBJ2-7; TRBD2 might be the D (7 bases). Germline values: CDR1 LNHDA, CDR2 SQIVND (reference sequence). Trimming cost V 1 base and J 4 bases, with 11 bases left between them. The CDR3 loop spans 14 amino acids. Here the CDR3 DNA reads TGTGCCAGTAGTATAGGGGGGGGCCTGTACGAGCAGTACTTC. It encodes CASSIGGGLYEQYF. Complete variable domain (other parts from reference TRBV19 and TRBJ2-7): DGGITQSPKYLFRKEGQNVTLSCEQNLNHDAMYWYRQDPGQGLRLIYYSQIVNDFQKGDIAEGYSVSREKKESFPLTVTSAQKNPTAFYLCASSIGGGLYEQYFGPGTRLTVT.

The chain couples TRBV24-1 to TRBJ2-4; TRBD1 might be the D (6 bases). CDR1 is KGHDR, CDR2 SFDVKD, per germline. The CDR3 consists of 13 residues. V dropped 2 bases and J dropped 9 bases, with 10 bases sitting between them. In nucleotides, the CDR3 is TGTGCCACCAGTGATTCAGGGACAAGCATTCAGTACTTC. Its translation: CATSDSGTSIQYF.

Turning to this clone: A junction boundary mismatches the germline segment, possibly from a read error. V usage is TRBV23-1 and J usage is TRBJ1-2; tentative D call: TRBD1 (6 bases). TRBV23-1 carries the ORF label, with uncertain function. The CDR3 loop spans 18 amino acids. CDR3 coding DNA: TGCCCCAGCAGTCGAAAGGGGGGGGATAGGCTCAACTCCTATGGCTACACCTTC. It yields the protein CPSSRKGGDRLNSYGYTF.

V and J are TRBV18 and TRBJ1-6; TRBD1 is a possible D gene (5 bases). Germline V gives CDR1 KGHSH, CDR2 LQKENI. There are 16 residues in the CDR3. Trimming cost V 2 bases and J 10 bases, with 18 bases left between them. The CDR3 protein is CASSPGQTGGYSPLHF. Written as DNA, the CDR3 is TGTGCCAGCTCACCAGGCCAGACCGGGGGGTACTCACCCCTCCACTTT.